The 8 T cell receptor beta chains below were found in one sample sequenced in a study of CD8 T cells in ankylosing spondylitis. Whole-study findings and limits: Seemingly characteristic of ankylosing spondylitis blood was a TCR beta motif consisting of under 10 highly homologous variants.

A single record per CDR3 protein comes from TCRdb applying MiXCR to the 5' RACE reads. In the table there are hundreds of thousands of distinct CDR3 sequences, approximately 20% of which are singletons. No antigens are known for them. The sample comprised blood, either unsorted or a sorted T cell fraction (not recorded which). The origin of the receptors is a male donor with ankylosing spondylitis.

J is TRBJ2-2 and V is TRBV5-1; 9 positions agree with TRBD2. The CDR3 consists of 17 residues. CDR1 is SGHRS, CDR2 YFSETQ, per germline. V trimming: 4 bases; J trimming: 4 bases; junction bases outside the gene matches: 11. CDR3 coding DNA: TGCGCCAGCAGCCCAAGGCTTGGACTAGCGTCCACCGGGGAGCTGTTTTTT. Translated, it gives CASSPRLGLASTGELFF. Supplemented by reference TRBV5-1 and TRBJ2-2, the full variable domain reads KAGVTQTPRYLIKTRGQQVTLSCSPISGHRSVSWYQQTPGQGLQFLFEYFSETQRNKGNFPGRFSGRQFSNSRSEMNVSTLELGDSALYLCASSPRLGLASTGELFFGEGSRLTVL.

The V and J genes are TRBV6-2 or TRBV6-3 and TRBJ2-7; unclear D gene. Trimming took 8 bases from V and 6 from J, leaving 14 bases between them. The CDR3 sequence is 12 residues long. Germline V gene sequence: CDR1 MNHEY, CDR2 SVGEGT. The CDR3 region is CASGPQTLEQYF. The CDR3, as DNA: TGTGCCAGCGGCCCGCAGACCCTCGAGCAGTACTTC.

This rearrangement joins TRBV12-5 to TRBJ1-1; D unclear. This CDR3 region has 15 residues. Germline CDR1 and CDR2: LGHNT and FRNRAP. The germline V and J ends were trimmed by 1 base and 3 bases, with 12 bases remaining between them. CDR3 loop: CASGLGIYADTEAFF. The CDR3 nucleotides read TGTGCTAGTGGTTTGGGTATTTATGCGGACACTGAAGCTTTCTTT.

This chain uses TRBV7-8 with TRBJ2-7, with D unresolved. The germline V and J ends were trimmed by 7 bases and 0 bases, with 13 bases remaining between them. The CDR3 is 14 amino acids. In germline, CDR1 is SGHVS, CDR2 FQNEAQ. This CDR3 is CASMLGLSSYEQYF. CDR3 in DNA: TGTGCCAGCATGTTGGGCTTAAGCTCCTACGAGCAGTACTTC.

In this sample, this clonotype turned up once. The chain is built from TRBV12-3 or TRBV12-4 and TRBJ2-1; D call uncertain. V lost 6 bases to trimming and J lost 7 bases, with 13 bases between them. The CDR3 loop spans 13 amino acids. The CDR3 is CASRSGVRNEQFF. DNA for the CDR3: TGTGCCAGCAGATCGGGCGTTCGAAATGAGCAGTTCTTC.

The rearrangement joins TRBV19 to TRBJ2-5; a possible D gene is TRBD2 (5 bases). The CDR3 spans 15 residues. V was clipped by 7 bases and J by 5 bases, with 20 bases between them. Germline lookup yields CDR1 LNHDA and CDR2 SQIVND (reference sequence). The CDR3 DNA follows: TGTGCCAGTAATAGCGACAAAGGCCAAATGGAGACCCAGTACTTC. Amino acids: CASNSDKGQMETQYF.

Notes on this clonotype: Lacking the conserved final phenylalanine or tryptophan, this CDR3 likely reflects a read error. The V gene is TRBV11-2, the J gene TRBJ2-7, with 9 bases identical to TRBD1. Trimming cost V 0 bases and J 3 bases; bases outside gene matches: 9. CDR1 and CDR2 (germline): SGHAT, FQNNGV. There are 17 residues in the CDR3. In DNA, the CDR3 is TGTGCCAGCAGCTTAGACCTTCCCGGGACAGGGAGCTACGAGCAGTACTAC. As protein: CASSLDLPGTGSYEQYY.

In its sample, this clonotype was seen many times. J is TRBJ2-7 and V is TRBV11-2; D is possibly TRBD2 (6 bases). Germline assignment: CDR1 SGHAT and CDR2 FQNNGV. With 9 bases removed from V and 0 bases from J, the gap between germline ends came to 12 bases. This CDR3 has 13 residues. In DNA form, the CDR3 reads TGTGCCAGTAGTTTCGGGAGCTCCTACGAGCAGTACTTC. It yields the protein CASSFGSSYEQYF.